The T cell receptor beta chain described here comes from a study of blood T cell repertoires in COVID-19 (dated by TCRdb to the early 2020s). For the wider study: Samples from collaborators originated in the United States, Italy and Spain and spanned both the acute and convalescent phases of COVID-19. The prospective study material was composed of cDNA or gDNA derived from T cells, B-cell-depleted T cells, or PBMCs. Subjects who had been exposed to COVID-19, were actively infected with it, or had recovered from it provided the deeply sampled blood TCRbeta repertoires that made up the dataset. The repertoires were made available in a free public database intended to serve as a resource for research on the immune response to SARS-CoV-2. Samples were obtained from the ongoing ImmuneRACE study (first 160 participants) and from 1,000 to 1,500 subjects provided by 6 global collaborators. Sample metadata almost always included a de-identified subject ID, COVID-19 status, age in years and sex. Where available, HLA class I and class II types were taken from metadata supplied by the sample provider and were not determined by assay-based typing. Broader findings and caveats from the paper: The quantity of clinical and demographic metadata differed by source and by participant and was supplied without curation.

Enrolling through a virtual design, the prospective study's participants ranged in age from roughly 18 to 100 years and lived across 20 to 30 United States geographic areas. In the prospective study, cohorts were assigned on the basis of participant-reported clinical history obtained from a screening survey and a study questionnaire. For ImmuneRACE Cohort 3, a participant was defined as recovered based on two consecutive negative NP/OP PCR tests, clearance by a healthcare professional, or resolution of symptoms. Mobile phlebotomists in the prospective study collected whole blood, serum and a nasopharyngeal or oropharyngeal swab from every participant. Prospective study participants could optionally give additional blood draws and questionnaires over a roughly 2-month period. Blood samples from the prospective study were shipped frozen or at room temperature prior to DNA extraction. TCRbeta CDR3 regions were amplified from genomic DNA using the immunoSEQ Assay, a bias-controlled multiplex PCR. In the paper's pipeline: The number of nucleated cells in each sample was estimated by amplification of reference gene primers within the assay. Sequence reads were collapsed and filtered to measure the absolute abundance of every unique TCRbeta CDR3 rearrangement. For each sample, productive Simpson clonality was calculated as the square root of Simpson's diversity index across productive rearrangements. What TCRdb holds here is the immuneACCESS table cut down to in-frame rearrangements. Part of the clones is not present; checked against another copy, under half of the missing clones reflect an unresolved V gene, and the others are unexplained. For V, J and clone size, that table is used; D and trimming come from the DNA. A total of more than 150,000 clones appear in this sample, more than 65% of them only once. In total, the top ten clones hold approximately 9.9% of the sample.

V was cut back by 0 bases and J by 3 bases, leaving a gap of 12 bases between them. Measured from the cysteine to the phenylalanine, the CDR3 is 15 residues long. Only CDR3 DNA remains: 45 bases, in frame from the first base. The germline V gene (reference sequence) sets CDR1 to SGHKS and CDR2 to YYEKEE. As concerns this clone: Its antigen is not yet known. Base-call qualities are not available, and no considerably larger clone is one nucleotide away.

This TCR was recovered from a man in his forties or fifties who had recovered from COVID-19. The receptor chain draws on TRBV5-5 and TRBJ2-5, and possibly TRBD2, on 6 matching bases. Sequenced material: PBMCs or T cells enriched from blood (not recorded which). Here is the DNA: TGTGCCAGCAGCTTGGTTGGAGGGTGGAAAGAGACCCAGTACTTC. The encoded protein is CASSLVGGWKETQYF.